A single sample gave rise to the 2 T cell receptor beta chains below, sequenced in a study of cytomegalovirus exposure and HLA in healthy donors. The study ran its PCR with 60 Vbeta and 13 Jbeta primers. The repertoire was sequenced with immunoSEQ multiplex PCR; TCRdb's copy has only in-frame clones and lacks some. The sample yields around 86,000 clones, under 9% seen once. Sequenced input: PBMCs. These receptors were taken from a man between 50 and 59 years old in good health and CMV-seronegative.

The chain employs TRBV6-1 and TRBJ2-5; TRBD2 matches at 7 bases. The CDR3 length is 14 residues. Germline loops: CDR1 MNHNS, CDR2 SASEGT. V dropped 6 bases and J dropped 5; count of bases not matched to a gene: 9. As DNA, the CDR3 is TGTGCCAGCAGACCCGGGACTATCAGGGAGACCCAGTACTTC. This codes for CASRPGTIRETQYF.

This rearrangement joins TRBV2 to TRBJ1-2, with TRBD1 matching over 8 bases. The trim removed 7 bases at V and 3 bases at J, leaving 10 bases unmatched. In germline, CDR1 is SNHLY, CDR2 FYNNEI. The CDR3 is 15 amino acids. The CDR3 sequence: CASKYGQGPYYGYTF. CDR3 bases: TGTGCCAGCAAGTACGGACAGGGCCCTTACTATGGCTACACCTTC.